The 6 T cell receptor beta chains below come from one sample, sequenced in a study of T cell repertoires in cytomegalovirus infection. These receptors' targets are unknown. TCRdb passed the reads through MiXCR, listing each CDR3 protein once. Among 310,000 or so distinct CDR3 sequences listed, around a quarter were seen once. The sequences come from cultured PBMCs, collected from culture after CMV antigen stimulation. The receptors were sampled from a human donor in good health (CMV status not recorded). Some clones in this sample may be carry-over from other donors' samples.

CDR3 nucleotides: TGTGCCAGCACCGGGACTAGCGGGAAAGTAGATACGCAGTATTTT. Its translation is CASTGTSGKVDTQYF. V usage is TRBV7-2 and J usage is TRBJ2-3, with TRBD2 matching 13 bases. Germline assignment: CDR1 SGHTA and CDR2 FQGNSA. The junction had 6 bases not matched to a gene; V was cut back by 7 bases and J by 5 bases. The CDR3 covers 15 residues. Drawing the rest from reference TRBV7-2 and TRBJ2-3, the complete variable domain is GAGVSQSPSNKVTEKGKDVELRCDPISGHTALYWYRQSLGQGLEFLIYFQGNSAPDKSGLPSDRFSAERTGGSVSTLTIQRTQQEDSAVYLCASTGTSGKVDTQYFGPGTRLTVL.

Notes on this clonotype: An end of the junction does not agree with germline; a read error may underlie this. This CDR3 reads CASSPRSHEQYF. The CDR3 DNA sequence: TGTGCCAGCAGCCCCCGCTCCCACGAGCAGTACTTC. The V gene is TRBV7-9, the J gene TRBJ2-7; no reliable D call. The CDR3 length is 12 residues. Germline V CDR1 and CDR2: SEHNR, FQNEAQ (reference sequence).

This clonotype was recorded many times. The genes are TRBV7-6 and TRBJ1-1; D ambiguous. The CDR3 is made up of 13 amino acids. V was shortened by 2 bases and J by 3 bases, with 7 bases between the two germline ends. The germline V gene has CDR1 SGHVS and CDR2 FNYEAQ. CDR3 sequence (DNA): TGTGCCAGCAGCTTATCGCAACACACTGAAGCTTTCTTT. This sequence encodes CASSLSQHTEAFF.

This chain joins TRBV11-3 and TRBJ2-5, with TRBD2 identical over 8 bases. The germline CDR1 and CDR2 sequences are SGHNT and YENEEA. This CDR3 spans 16 amino acids. The junction had 8 bases not matched to a gene; V was cut back by 1 base and J by 4 bases. CDR3 coding DNA: TGTGCCAGCAGCTTAGGGAGCGGGAGTAATGGAGAGACCCAGTACTTC. Its protein is CASSLGSGSNGETQYF. Looking up the rest from reference TRBV11-3 and TRBJ2-5 gives the full variable domain: EAGVVQSPRYKIIEKKQPVAFWCNPISGHNTLYWYLQNLGQGPELLIRYENEEAVDDSQLPKDRFSAERLKGVDSTLKIQPAELGDSAVYLCASSLGSGSNGETQYFGPGTRLLVL.

This clonotype has more than one count but fewer than ten. The chain uses TRBV7-4 and TRBJ2-7; TRBD2 matches 13 bases. The trim removed 1 base at V and 1 base at J, leaving 4 bases unmatched. Germline CDR1 and CDR2: SGHVT and SQSDAQ. The CDR3 has 17 residues. The CDR3 DNA reads TGTGCCAGCAGCTTAGAAACTAGCGGGAGGGTTTCCTACGAGCAGTACGTC. This gives the protein CASSLETSGRVSYEQYV.

This clonotype was seen ten or more times. The CDR3 bases are TGTGCCAGCAGCTTGGGGGGGACAGAAGTGGATGGCTACACCTTC. It is translated as CASSLGGTEVDGYTF. This sequence joins TRBV5-4 and TRBJ1-2, with 7 positions matching TRBD1. From germline, CDR1 is SGHNT and CDR2 YYREEE (reference sequence). This CDR3 has 15 residues. V shed 0 bases and J 6 bases; nucleotides not matched to a gene: 8. Full variable domain (rest looked up from reference TRBV5-4 and TRBJ1-2): ETGVTQSPTHLIKTRGQQVTLRCSSQSGHNTVSWYQQALGQGPQFIFQYYREEENGRGNFPPRFSGLQFPNYSSELNVNALELDDSALYLCASSLGGTEVDGYTFGSGTRLTVV.